The T cell receptor (beta chain) under discussion was sequenced for a study of OX40 agonist ivuxolimab in advanced cancers. With regard to the full study: The costimulatory receptor OX40 (CD134) was targeted by ivuxolimab, a fully human IgG2 agonistic monoclonal antibody. The paper reports the monotherapy dose-escalation portion (N = 52 patients) of the phase I ivuxolimab trial. Partial responses were achieved by three dose-escalation patients, of whom one had hepatocellular carcinoma and two had cutaneous melanoma. Patients were allowed to have had prior anti-PD-1, anti-PD-L1 or anti-CTLA-4 therapy, and approximately 41% of the dose-escalation patients had previously received checkpoint inhibitors. Of the 50 or so patients in dose escalation, 19 had hepatocellular carcinoma, some 15 had melanoma, 9 had renal cell carcinoma and 9 had head and neck cancer. A male proportion of 70% to 90% and a mean age of approximately 55 years, ranging from 23 to 79, were recorded for the dose-escalation cohort. Intravenous ivuxolimab was administered to patients every 2 weeks at six dose levels: 0.01, 0.1, 0.3, 1.5, 3 and 10 mg/kg. The purpose of peripheral TCRbeta sequencing was to test whether ivuxolimab changed TCR sequence diversity and led to clonal T-cell expansion. Paper-wide results and their limitations: In the 0.1-3.0 mg/kg groups, partial responders were among the patients with the lowest normalized peripheral clonal expansion, particularly in CD8+ T cells. Clonal expansion of both CD4+ and CD8+ blood T cells was observed from baseline to week 6 at doses 0.1 to 3.0 mg/kg. On average, CD8+ T cells showed more expanded clones than CD4+ T cells after ivuxolimab. Low levels of normalized T-cell clonal expansion were also seen in some patients who did not respond. The antigen specificity of the peripheral T cells that underwent clonal expansion was not determined.

This clone was picked up one time. Its antigen target is currently unknown. The sample holds no much larger clone one base away, and base qualities are not on file. The trial excluded patients who had a history of autoimmune disease or who were on systemic immunosuppression. Peripheral blood for TCR sequencing was collected from all dose cohorts at baseline, on cycle 4 day 1, and on cycle 7 day 1. The samples were taken from a phase I, first-in-human, multicenter, open-label dose-escalation trial of ivuxolimab. Adults with locally advanced or metastatic head and neck squamous cell, hepatocellular, melanoma or renal cell carcinoma were enrolled in the trial. Before TCR sequencing, CD4+ and CD8+ T cells were separately sorted from peripheral blood. To sequence the TCRbeta CDR3 region, genomic DNA was isolated from the sorted cells. The immunoSEQ Assay was used for sequencing of TCRbeta CDR3 regions. Entries here come from immuneACCESS through TCRdb and include only in-frame sequences with V and J called. Some clones fail to appear in such tables; in the studies checked, an unresolved V gene covers under half of the shortfall, and the cause of the remainder is unknown. The sample table lists approximately 50,000 clones, around 85% of them with a count of one. The ten largest clonotypes hold around 0.73% of the sample.

At the junction V is shortened by 5 bases and J by 4 bases, with 16 bases in between. Based on the germline V gene, the CDR1 and CDR2 sequences are SGHTA and FQGNSA. The CDR3 runs 15 residues from the cysteine to the phenylalanine. The entry retains the CDR3 DNA only, 45 bases that are in frame from base 1. The origin of this receptor is an adult with an advanced solid tumor such as melanoma, head and neck, liver or kidney cancer. The sample was CD4+ or CD8+ T cells sorted from blood, taken in a trial of the OX40 agonist ivuxolimab. The chain was built from TRBV7-2 and TRBJ2-3; no confident D gene assignment can be made. The CDR3 region has the sequence CASSPRLPGADTQYF. The DNA sequence follows: TGTGCCAGCAGCCCCCGGCTCCCAGGCGCAGATACGCAGTATTTT. This CDR3, with the reference TRBV7-2 and TRBJ2-3 proteins standing in past its ends, gives the full variable domain GAGVSQSPSNKVTEKGKDVELRCDPISGHTALYWYRQSLGQGLEFLIYFQGNSAPDKSGLPSDRFSAERTGGSVSTLTIQRTQQEDSAVYLCASSPRLPGADTQYFGPGTRLTVL.